The 8 T cell receptor beta chains given below trace back to one sample, sequenced in a study of blood T cell repertoires in COVID-19. Using immunoSEQ multiplex PCR, the repertoire was profiled, and TCRdb retains in-frame clones only, with some absent. The sample records 200,000 to 300,000 clones, around 90% being singletons. Sequenced: peripheral blood. These receptors all stem from a human donor in a cohort sampled during active COVID-19.

The V gene is TRBV20-1, the J gene TRBJ1-1; the D gene is possibly TRBD1 (5 bases). V was shortened by 3 bases and J by 1 base, with 12 bases between the two germline ends. The V gene's germline CDR1 is DFQATT and CDR2 SNEGSKA (reference sequence). The length of the CDR3 is 14 residues. Here the CDR3 DNA reads TGCAGTGCTAGTCGTGGACATAGGAACACTGAAGCTTTCTTT. Translating it yields CSASRGHRNTEAFF.

This clone was seen more than once but under ten times. This sequence joins TRBV3-1 (or the pseudogene TRBV3-2) and TRBJ1-6; 9 nucleotides line up with TRBD1. J was trimmed by 9 bases and V by 5 bases; bases with no gene match: 11. There are 16 residues in the CDR3. The germline V gene encodes CDR1 LGHDT and CDR2 YNNKEL (reference sequence). The CDR3 nucleotides are TGTGCCAGCAGCACTACCCCCGGGACAGGGACTTCACCCCTCCACTTT. Its translation is CASSTTPGTGTSPLHF.

The V and J genes are TRBV30 and TRBJ2-3; 8 positions agree with TRBD2. V was pared by 3 bases and J by 8 bases, with 7 bases of the junction left unmatched. Germline CDR1 is GTSNPN and CDR2 is SVGIG (reference sequence). The CDR3 length is 13 residues. CDR3: CAWSGGGQRTQYF. DNA of the CDR3: TGTGCCTGGAGCGGCGGGGGGCAGCGTACGCAGTATTTT. Full variable domain (outside the CDR3, taken from reference TRBV30 and TRBJ2-3): SQTIHQWPATLVQPVGSPLSLECTVEGTSNPNLYWYRQAAGRGLQLLFYSVGIGQISSEVPQNLSASRPQDRQFILSSKKLLLSDSGFYLCAWSGGGQRTQYFGPGTRLTVL.

The chain has TRBV2 and TRBJ2-7; 10 bases align to TRBD1. The germline V gene encodes CDR1 SNHLY and CDR2 FYNNEI. This CDR3 is 17 amino acids long. V was pared by 7 bases and J by 5 bases, with 17 bases of the junction left unmatched. The CDR3 DNA follows: TGTGCCAGCACCGACAGGGGGCTTCTGCGGGAGTCCCACGAGCAGTACTTC. Residues: CASTDRGLLRESHEQYF.

Only a few counts were recorded for this clone. The J gene is TRBJ1-5, the V gene TRBV2; perhaps TRBD1 as D (6 bases). This CDR3 has 14 amino acids. V gave up 6 bases and J gave up 5 bases, with 14 bases separating them. The germline gives CDR1 SNHLY, CDR2 FYNNEI. The CDR3 loop reads CASRRGDIDQPQHF. Written as DNA, the CDR3 is TGTGCCAGCAGGCGTGGGGACATTGATCAGCCCCAGCATTTT.

There are a few counts of this clone. The chain is built from TRBV3-1 (or the pseudogene TRBV3-2) and TRBJ1-2, with 7 bases lining up with TRBD1. CDR1 LGHDT and CDR2 YNNKEL come from the germline V gene (reference sequence). The CDR3 is 16 amino acids. V was clipped by 9 bases and J by 4 bases; unmatched bases: 17. The CDR3 region is CARARGQVIRGYGYTF. The CDR3 bases are TGTGCCAGGGCTCGTGGACAGGTCATTCGGGGCTATGGCTACACCTTC.

The V gene is TRBV3-1 (or the pseudogene TRBV3-2), the J gene TRBJ1-6; a weak D match, TRBD1 (6 bases). The V end was cut by 2 bases, the J end by 5 bases, with 16 bases between. The CDR3 runs to 17 residues. Germline V gives CDR1 LGHDT, CDR2 YNNKEL (reference sequence). The DNA of the CDR3 is TGTGCCAGCAGCCAAACCCACTTTACAGGGCATAATTCACCCCTCCACTTT. It is translated as CASSQTHFTGHNSPLHF.

This sequence joins TRBV3-1 (or the pseudogene TRBV3-2) and TRBJ2-2, with D possibly matching TRBD2 (6 bases). Trimming left V 4 bases short and J 2 bases short, with 23 bases between. Germline V gene sequence: CDR1 LGHDT, CDR2 YNNKEL (reference sequence). This CDR3 contains 19 residues. As DNA, the CDR3 is TGTGCCAGCAGCCGTCGAGCGGGTCTACCCCCACACAACACCGGGGAGCTGTTTTTT. This encodes CASSRRAGLPPHNTGELFF.